This TCR beta chain stems from a study of shared clonotypes between healthy human individuals. Here immunoSEQ multiplex PCR was the method, and the copy in TCRdb shows in-frame clones only, minus some. The sample records around 1.1 million clones, roughly 80% being singletons. The CDR3 contains 14 residues. Trimming left V 5 bases short and J 0 bases short, with 11 bases between. Germline values: CDR1 MNHNY, CDR2 SVGAGI (reference sequence). The TCR sequence derives from a man younger than 35 in good health. Some clones in this sample may be carry-over from other donors' samples. Sequencing input: memory CD4+ T cells from PBMCs. The subset here: CD45RA-negative fraction. V is TRBV6-6 and J is TRBJ2-7, with a weak D call TRBD2 (6 bases). The CDR3, as DNA: TGTGCCAGCAGTATCAGGAGGGGCTCCTACGAGCAGTACTTC. It specifies CASSIRRGSYEQYF.